This T cell receptor beta chain is from a study of post-analysis software for immune sequencing data. This clonotype occurred a few times. Its specificity is not known. Unique molecular identifiers had been added to the TCR beta cDNA libraries. TCRdb redid the calling of the PCR reads with MiXCR, one entry per CDR3 protein. Among hundreds of thousands of distinct CDR3 sequences listed, approximately 30% were seen once. Study-wide results and limits: In patients, four to six TRBV segments were more frequent than in controls, with TRBV5-6, TRBV5-1 and TRBV20-1 among them. Samples from one preparation batch, clustered by F measure, grouped strongly together.

This CDR3 has 14 residues. Germline V gene lookup returns CDR1 DFQATT and CDR2 SNEGSKA (reference sequence). Trimming pared 0 bases from V and 4 bases from J, leaving 10 bases between. The chain is built from TRBV20-1 and TRBJ1-5; D unclear. Material for sequencing was blood. The source is a girl aged 5-17 years with multiple sclerosis. The CDR3 sequence is CSARDLAQNQPQHF. In nucleotides, the CDR3 is TGCAGTGCTAGAGATTTGGCCCAAAATCAGCCCCAGCATTTT.